These 18 T cell receptor beta chains share one sample of origin, sequenced in a study of human thymus T cells. TCRdb's table, derived via immunoSEQ multiplex PCR, lists solely in-frame clones and lacks some. This table holds about 46,000 clones, approximately 95% found once. Source material: blood. The receptors originated from a girl under three years old with a congenital heart defect but otherwise immunologically healthy.

This chain joins TRBV20-1 and TRBJ2-7; the D gene is possibly TRBD2 (6 bases). Germline V gives CDR1 DFQATT, CDR2 SNEGSKA (reference sequence). The CDR3 contains 10 residues. The V and J ends lost 5 bases and 7 bases respectively, with 9 bases between them. CDR3 amino acids: CSALASEQYF. CDR3 nucleotide sequence: TGCAGTGCTCTAGCGTCGGAGCAGTACTTC.

This sequence joins TRBV14 and TRBJ2-2; no clear D. CDR1 is SGHDN, CDR2 FVKESK, per germline. This CDR3 contains 14 residues. Deletions cut 0 bases from V and 7 bases from J, with 9 bases between. CDR3 in DNA: TGTGCCAGCAGCCAAGATCTTGTTGGCGGGGAGCTGTTTTTT. Translated: CASSQDLVGGELFF.

This chain links TRBV19 with TRBJ2-5; D is perhaps TRBD1 (6 bases). V lost 5 bases to trimming and J lost 4 bases, with 14 bases between them. Germline CDR1 LNHDA, CDR2 SQIVND (reference sequence). This CDR3 has 14 amino acids. This chain's CDR3 is CASSAQGLGETQYF. In DNA form, the CDR3 reads TGTGCCAGTAGTGCACAGGGTTTGGGAGAGACCCAGTACTTC.

The rearrangement joins TRBV2 to TRBJ1-1; tentatively, D is TRBD1 (5 bases). Germline CDR1 and CDR2: SNHLY and FYNNEI. The V gene lost 6 bases and the J gene lost 2 bases, with 10 bases spanning the gap. This CDR3 has 13 amino acids. The CDR3 loop reads CASRDTRNTEAFF. CDR3 DNA sequence: TGTGCCAGCAGGGACACCCGAAACACTGAAGCTTTCTTT.

V usage is TRBV28 and J usage is TRBJ2-7; 7 bases agree with TRBD1. Trimming took 6 bases from V and 6 from J; bases not matched to a gene: 11. The CDR3 has 14 residues. CDR1 is MDHEN and CDR2 is SYDVKM in the germline V gene. The CDR3, as DNA: TGTGCCAGCAGCTTGGTAACAGGGGTAGGCGAGCAGTACTTC. Its translation: CASSLVTGVGEQYF.

This clone was observed a single time. This chain joins TRBV27 and TRBJ2-2, with 8 bases aligning to TRBD2. V dropped 6 bases and J dropped 1; count of bases not matched to a gene: 7. The V gene's germline CDR1 is MNHEY and CDR2 SMNVEV (reference sequence). This CDR3 region has 16 residues. The DNA for the CDR3 is TGTGCCAGCAGAGAATTTCTAGCGGGGAACACCGGGGAGCTGTTTTTT. It yields the protein CASREFLAGNTGELFF.

A few counts support this clone. The chain is built from TRBV2 and TRBJ1-2; no reliable D call. Germline V gives CDR1 SNHLY, CDR2 FYNNEI. The CDR3 sequence is 14 residues long. The V and J ends lost 7 bases and 4 bases respectively, with 16 bases between them. The DNA for the CDR3 is TGTGCCAGCAAAACAGCTCCTATGGGCTATGGCTACACCTTC. Translating gives CASKTAPMGYGYTF.

The V and J genes are TRBV5-1 and TRBJ2-1, with TRBD2 matching over 8 bases. The CDR3 covers 15 residues. J lost 8 bases, V lost 2 bases, and 9 bases had no gene match. CDR1 is SGHRS, CDR2 YFSETQ, per germline. CDR3 sequence (DNA): TGCGCCAGCAGCTTCGGTCGGGAGGGCCCCCATGAGCAGTTCTTC. Protein product: CASSFGREGPHEQFF.

The chain is built from TRBV9 and TRBJ2-2; the D gene is possibly TRBD2 (5 bases). With 0 bases removed from V and 4 bases from J, the gap between germline ends came to 13 bases. This CDR3 is built from 16 residues. Germline assignment: CDR1 SGDLS and CDR2 YYNGEE. CDR3 region: CASSVVSGGSTGELFF. The CDR3 DNA is TGTGCCAGCAGCGTAGTGAGCGGTGGCAGCACCGGGGAGCTGTTTTTT.

The CDR3 spells CASSVDRDTGELFF. For the CDR3, the DNA is TGTGCCAGCAGCGTAGACAGGGACACCGGGGAGCTGTTTTTT. The chain joins TRBV9 to TRBJ2-2, with a possible D match to TRBD1 (6 bases). Looked up from germline, CDR1 is SGDLS and CDR2 is YYNGEE. Trimming took off 0 bases at V and 3 bases at J, with 6 bases between the two ends. This CDR3 has 14 residues.

This clone was seen only a few times. V gene TRBV9 combines with J gene TRBJ2-3, with 10 bases aligning to TRBD1. Germline CDR1 and CDR2: SGDLS and YYNGEE. The CDR3 totals 15 residues. Trimming cost V 4 bases and J 5 bases; bases outside gene matches: 7. The CDR3 sequence is CASSQSGQGRDTQYF. In nucleotides, the CDR3 is TGTGCCAGCAGCCAATCGGGACAGGGGAGAGATACGCAGTATTTT.

This clone has a handful of counts. The CDR3 DNA follows: TGTGCCAGTAGTGACAGGCTGAACACTGAAGCTTTCTTT. Residues: CASSDRLNTEAFF. This chain connects TRBV19 to TRBJ1-1; possibly TRBD1 for D (6 bases). From germline, CDR1 is LNHDA and CDR2 SQIVND (reference sequence). Between the trimmed V and J ends, which lost 5 bases and 0 bases, there was a span of 7 bases. The CDR3 covers 13 residues.

This chain connects TRBV5-1 to TRBJ2-1; D might be TRBD1 or TRBD2, each matching 10 bases. The germline CDR1 and CDR2 sequences are SGHRS and YFSETQ. The V gene lost 4 bases and the J gene lost 0 bases, with 29 bases spanning the gap. This CDR3 spans 21 amino acids. The CDR3 coding sequence is TGCGCCAGCAGCAGACAGGGGGCTCCGACTAGCGGGCCGAGCTCCTACAATGAGCAGTTCTTC. It specifies CASSRQGAPTSGPSSYNEQFF.

The chain is built from TRBV29-1 and TRBJ1-1; D might be TRBD1 (5 bases). The CDR3 is made up of 12 amino acids. Germline-derived CDR1 and CDR2 are SQVTM and ANQGSEA. Written as DNA, the CDR3 is TGCAGTTCCGTGCAGGGAGTCACTGAAGCTTTCTTT. Its protein is CSSVQGVTEAFF.

The chain couples TRBV21-1 to TRBJ2-7. TRBV21-1 is noted as a pseudogene. The CDR3 consists of 15 residues. The CDR3 DNA is TGTGCCAGCAGCAAAGGGCTATACTCTATCTACGAGCAGTACTTC. This gives the protein CASSKGLYSIYEQYF.

V usage is TRBV6-7 and J usage is TRBJ1-5; TRBD1 matches 8 bases. TRBV6-7 falls under the ORF class, with uncertain function. The CDR3 has 16 residues. Unmatched junction bases numbered 14, after V lost 6 bases and J lost 7 bases. DNA of the CDR3: TGTGCCAGCAGCCGTAGTCGGGACAGGTACGACCAGCCCCAGCATTTT. It yields the protein CASSRSRDRYDQPQHF.

This sequence joins TRBV19 and TRBJ2-2, with 10 bases aligning to TRBD2. CDR1 and CDR2 (germline): LNHDA, SQIVND (reference sequence). Losses at the gene ends were 3 bases for V and 3 bases for J; bases not matched to a gene: 7. CDR3 length equals 17 residues. CDR3 DNA: TGTGCCAGTAGTATCCAAGCGGGAGGGCGTCACACCGGGGAGCTGTTTTTT. It translates to CASSIQAGGRHTGELFF.

The V call is TRBV5-4, the J call TRBJ1-6, with 9 nucleotides matching TRBD1. Losses at the gene ends were 4 bases for V and 8 bases for J; bases not matched to a gene: 13. Germline CDR1 SGHNT, CDR2 YYREEE (reference sequence). The CDR3 has 17 residues. The CDR3 DNA reads TGTGCCAGCAGCCTCGTCCCGGGACAGGGATGGGATTCACCCCTCCACTTT. Protein product: CASSLVPGQGWDSPLHF.